There are a few counts of the clone carrying this TCR beta chain. This CDR3 region has 15 residues. Germline V gene data show CDR1 as SGDLS and CDR2 as YYNGEE. The trim removed 0 bases at V and 6 bases at J, leaving 4 bases unmatched. In the original processing: By means of reference gene primer amplification, nucleated cell counts were estimated. Here immunoSEQ multiplex PCR was the method, and the copy in TCRdb shows in-frame clones only, minus some. V and J calls and clone size are those listed in that table; D and trimming were worked out from the DNA. The data hold 320,000 or so clones, with around 84% observed a single time. Those enrolled, adults aged roughly 18 to 100 years, came from about two dozen US areas. This sample stems from a study of blood T cell repertoires in COVID-19. Study overall: The cDNA or gDNA used as material had been derived from T cells, B-cell-depleted T cells, or PBMCs.

The TCR comes from a woman in her 30s who had been exposed to COVID-19. The chain employs TRBV9 and TRBJ2-1, with 9 bases that match TRBD1. The sample consisted of PBMCs or T cells enriched from blood (not recorded which). CDR3 in amino acids: CASSVEGTGPNEQFF. The CDR3 DNA reads as TGTGCCAGCAGCGTAGAAGGGACAGGGCCCAATGAGCAGTTCTTC.